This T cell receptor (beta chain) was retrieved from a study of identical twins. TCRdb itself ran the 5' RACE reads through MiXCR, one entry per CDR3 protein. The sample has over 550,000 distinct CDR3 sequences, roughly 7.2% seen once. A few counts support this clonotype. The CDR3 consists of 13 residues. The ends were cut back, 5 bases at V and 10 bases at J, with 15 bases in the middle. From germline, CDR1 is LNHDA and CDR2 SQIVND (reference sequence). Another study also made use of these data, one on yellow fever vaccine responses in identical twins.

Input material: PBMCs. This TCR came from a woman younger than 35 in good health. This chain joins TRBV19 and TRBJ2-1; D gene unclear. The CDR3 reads CASSAHLGREQFF. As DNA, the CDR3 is TGTGCCAGTAGTGCACACCTTGGGCGGGAGCAGTTCTTC.